These 19 T cell receptor beta chains originate from one sample sequenced in a study of early T cells in non-severe SARS-CoV-2 infection. TCRdb ran MiXCR on the 5' RACE reads and lists one entry per CDR3 protein. The table shows more than 85,000 distinct CDR3 sequences, with about an eighth occurring only once. Sequences were obtained from whole blood. The receptors come from an adult who was a healthcare worker with PCR-confirmed SARS-CoV-2 infection or an uninfected control (not recorded which).

This sequence joins TRBV2 and TRBJ2-5, with D hard to call. CDR1 SNHLY and CDR2 FYNNEI come from the germline V gene. The CDR3 loop spans 15 amino acids. Trimming took 3 bases from V and 4 from J, leaving 15 bases between them. The CDR3 loop is CASSESRAGRETQYF. CDR3 sequence (DNA): TGTGCCAGCAGTGAGAGCCGGGCCGGTAGAGAGACCCAGTACTTC.

This clonotype occurred a few times. The chain is built from TRBV6-5 and TRBJ2-3; unclear D gene. From germline, CDR1 is MNHEY and CDR2 SVGAGI. Trimming stripped 0 bases from V and 5 bases from J, with 9 bases between. The CDR3 length is 14 residues. The CDR3 loop is CASSYSTNRDTQYF. CDR3 DNA sequence: TGTGCCAGCAGTTACTCGACAAACCGAGATACGCAGTATTTT.

The V call is TRBV4-1, the J call TRBJ1-2; 7 bases fit TRBD1. V lost 4 bases and J lost 1; bases outside the gene matches: 9. The CDR3 sequence is 16 residues long. CDR1 MGHRA and CDR2 YSYEKL come from the germline V gene. CDR3 in DNA: TGCGCCAGCAGCCCCTACTCAGGGGGTGATAACTATGGCTACACCTTC. Amino acid sequence: CASSPYSGGDNYGYTF.

The V and J genes are TRBV28 and TRBJ1-5; D remains unclear. Trimming pared 7 bases from V and 8 bases from J, leaving 18 bases between. The CDR3 is 14 residues long. Per germline, CDR1 MDHEN and CDR2 SYDVKM. The CDR3 loop is CASTNGLVLEPQHF. In nucleotides, the CDR3 is TGTGCCAGCACTAACGGACTGGTCTTGGAGCCCCAGCATTTT. The whole variable domain, remainder taken from reference TRBV28 and TRBJ1-5, is DVKVTQSSRYLVKRTGEKVFLECVQDMDHENMFWYRQDPGLGLRLIYFSYDVKMKEKGDIPEGYSVSREKKERFSLILESASTNQTSMYLCASTNGLVLEPQHFGDGTRLSIL.

This clonotype showed up many times. V usage is TRBV11-2 and J usage is TRBJ2-7, with D perhaps matching TRBD2 (6 bases). This CDR3 contains 13 residues. Trimming took 1 base from V and 6 from J, leaving 10 bases between them. Looked up from germline, CDR1 is SGHAT and CDR2 is FQNNGV. CDR3 loop: CASSLGLEREQYF. CDR3 bases: TGTGCCAGCAGCTTAGGACTAGAACGCGAGCAGTACTTC. The complete variable domain, with remaining parts taken from reference TRBV11-2 and TRBJ2-7, reads EAGVAQSPRYKIIEKRQSVAFWCNPISGHATLYWYQQILGQGPKLLIQFQNNGVVDDSQLPKDRFSAERLKGVDSTLKIQPAKLEDSAVYLCASSLGLEREQYFGPGTRLTVT.

There are many counts of this clonotype. The chain recombines TRBV7-3 with TRBJ2-5; TRBD1 matches 8 bases. The V gene's germline CDR1 is SGHTA and CDR2 FQGTGA. V trimming: 5 bases; J trimming: 5 bases; junction bases outside the gene matches: 4. This CDR3 has 13 residues. The CDR3 loop reads CASSRRTGETQYF. The CDR3 DNA sequence: TGTGCCAGCAGCCGCAGGACAGGGGAGACCCAGTACTTC.

This clonotype was found many times. The rearrangement uses TRBV7-9 and TRBJ2-4, with TRBD2 identical over 8 bases. Per the germline V gene, CDR1 is SEHNR and CDR2 is FQNEAQ (reference sequence). The V gene end was trimmed by 5 bases and the J gene end by 0 bases; junction bases not matched to a gene: 9. This CDR3 is built from 17 residues. The CDR3 loop reads CASSGQASGLAKNIQYF. In nucleotides, the CDR3 is TGTGCCAGCAGCGGACAAGCTAGCGGGCTAGCCAAAAACATTCAGTACTTC. Combining the CDR3 with reference TRBV7-9 and TRBJ2-4 gives the whole variable domain DTGVSQNPRHKITKRGQNVTFRCDPISEHNRLYWYRQTLGQGPEFLTYFQNEAQLEKSRLLSDRFSAERPKGSFSTLEIQRTEQGDSAMYLCASSGQASGLAKNIQYFGAGTRLSVL.

This clonotype was detected ten times or more. The chain's CDR3 is CASSPHMTGPQETQYF. CDR3 sequence (DNA): TGTGCCAGCAGTCCCCACATGACCGGGCCCCAAGAGACCCAGTACTTC. The chain couples TRBV28 to TRBJ2-5; D gene ambiguous. V lost 5 bases, J lost 1 base, and 17 bases lay in between. The CDR3 contains 16 residues. CDR1 is MDHEN and CDR2 is SYDVKM in the germline V gene.

This clonotype was seen many times. This chain joins TRBV24-1 and TRBJ1-2; no reliable D call. This CDR3 has 12 amino acids. Germline assignment: CDR1 KGHDR and CDR2 SFDVKD. V shed 2 bases and J shed 8 bases, with 8 bases lying between them. CDR3 amino acids: CATSDWQGGYTF. The CDR3 nucleotides are TGTGCCACCAGTGATTGGCAAGGGGGCTACACCTTC.

The gene calls are TRBV18 and TRBJ2-4, with TRBD2 matching over 7 bases. Germline values: CDR1 KGHSH, CDR2 LQKENI. V gave up 3 bases and J gave up 0 bases; unmatched junction bases: 8. The CDR3 loop spans 17 amino acids. The CDR3 DNA follows: TGTGCCAGCTCACCGCAGTCGGGGGGAATAGCCAAAAACATTCAGTACTTC. Translating it yields CASSPQSGGIAKNIQYF. The full variable domain, in which reference TRBV18 and TRBJ2-4 provide the parts outside the CDR3, is NAGVMQNPRHLVRRRGQEARLRCSPMKGHSHVYWYRQLPEEGLKFMVYLQKENIIDESGMPKERFSAEFPKEGPSILRIQQVVRGDSAAYFCASSPQSGGIAKNIQYFGAGTRLSVL.

There are many counts of this clonotype. The rearrangement uses TRBV2 and TRBJ2-3, with 13 bases matching TRBD2. This CDR3 comprises 15 residues. The ends lost 5 bases at V and 5 bases at J; junction bases unmatched: 4. Germline values: CDR1 SNHLY, CDR2 FYNNEI. CDR3 in DNA: TGTGCCAGCAGTCCGGGACTAGCGGGATTAGATACGCAGTATTTT. Its protein product is CASSPGLAGLDTQYF.

In this sample, this clonotype turned up a few times. The V and J genes are TRBV7-6 and TRBJ2-1, with D uncertain. V lost 4 bases, J lost 12 bases, and 16 bases lay in between. This CDR3 region has 13 residues. Germline V CDR1 and CDR2: SGHVS, FNYEAQ. The CDR3: CASSSGPSSGQFF. CDR3 nucleotide sequence: TGTGCCAGCAGCTCAGGACCATCTTCGGGGCAGTTCTTC. The variable domain in full, completed from reference TRBV7-6 and TRBJ2-1, reads GAGVSQSPRYKVTKRGQDVALRCDPISGHVSLYWYRQALGQGPEFLTYFNYEAQQDKSGLPNDRFSAERPEGSISTLTIQRTEQRDSAMYRCASSSGPSSGQFFGPGTRLTVL.

This clonotype occurred a few times. The V and J genes are TRBV5-1 and TRBJ2-7, with a possible D match to TRBD2 (5 bases). CDR1 is SGHRS and CDR2 is YFSETQ in the germline V gene. The V and J ends lost 0 bases and 6 bases respectively, with 13 bases between them. The CDR3 length is 14 residues. CDR3 bases: TGCGCCAGCAGCTTGGCGACGACGAGCGGCGAGCAGTACTTC. Protein product: CASSLATTSGEQYF.

J is TRBJ1-1 and V is TRBV6-6; D uncertain. Trimming shortened V by 10 bases and J by 3 bases, and 15 bases separated the two germline ends. The CDR3 is made up of 13 amino acids. Germline CDR1 is MNHNY and CDR2 is SVGAGI (reference sequence). In nucleotides, the CDR3 is TGTGCCATGGCACTCCTGGCGGACACTGAAGCTTTCTTT. Its protein product is CAMALLADTEAFF.

This clonotype was detected a few times. The chain carries TRBV15 and TRBJ2-3; D gene unclear. The CDR3 contains 12 residues. In germline, CDR1 is LNHNV, CDR2 YYDKDF (reference sequence). V shed 0 bases and J shed 5 bases, with 3 bases lying between them. The CDR3 spells CATSRDEDTQYF. The CDR3 DNA is TGTGCCACCAGCAGAGATGAAGATACGCAGTATTTT.

This clonotype came up many times. The chain employs TRBV19 and TRBJ1-5; D remains unclear. Per germline, CDR1 LNHDA and CDR2 SQIVND (reference sequence). The CDR3 covers 12 residues. V was clipped by 9 bases and J by 3 bases, with 9 bases between them. Written as DNA, the CDR3 is TGTGCCAGCGGGTCCTCCAATCAGCCCCAGCATTTT. Its translation is CASGSSNQPQHF.

In its sample, this clonotype was seen a few times. The rearrangement joins TRBV7-9 to TRBJ2-6, with D maybe TRBD2 (6 bases). Germline V gene data show CDR1 as SEHNR and CDR2 as FQNEAQ (reference sequence). The CDR3 runs 15 residues. Deletions cut 3 bases from V and 2 bases from J, with 8 bases between. This chain's CDR3 is CASSFGGTGANVLTF. DNA for the CDR3: TGTGCCAGCAGCTTCGGCGGGACTGGGGCCAACGTCCTGACTTTC. Full variable domain (remainder filled in from reference TRBV7-9 and TRBJ2-6): DTGVSQNPRHKITKRGQNVTFRCDPISEHNRLYWYRQTLGQGPEFLTYFQNEAQLEKSRLLSDRFSAERPKGSFSTLEIQRTEQGDSAMYLCASSFGGTGANVLTFGAGSRLTVL.

This clonotype was found a few times. The V and J genes are TRBV19 and TRBJ1-5; D is unresolved. CDR3 length: 15 amino acids. Looked up from germline, CDR1 is LNHDA and CDR2 is SQIVND (reference sequence). V gave up 4 bases and J gave up 7 bases, with 17 bases separating them. The chain's CDR3 is CASSTQKGGEQPQHF. As DNA, the CDR3 is TGTGCCAGTAGTACCCAGAAGGGTGGTGAGCAGCCCCAGCATTTT.

This clonotype was seen only a few times. The chain couples TRBV4-3 to TRBJ1-6; TRBD1 might be the D (6 bases). V was clipped by 0 bases and J by 9 bases, with 15 bases between them. Germline CDR1 is LGHNA and CDR2 is YSLEER. CDR3 length equals 16 residues. CDR3 sequence reads: CASSQDWQGRSSPLHF. The CDR3 coding sequence is TGCGCCAGCAGCCAAGATTGGCAGGGGAGAAGTTCACCCCTCCACTTT.